One sample yielded the 10 T cell receptor beta chains listed below, sequenced in a study of blood T cell repertoires in COVID-19. The table came from immunoSEQ multiplex PCR; TCRdb's copy has only in-frame clones and leaves some out. The sample shows roughly 140,000 clones, more than 80% of them seen only once. The sequencing input was peripheral blood. The receptors stem from a woman of 80 years or more with acute or convalescent COVID-19.

The V call is TRBV13, the J call TRBJ1-6; a possible D gene is TRBD1 (5 bases). Germline V lookup: CDR1 PRHDT, CDR2 FYEKMQ (reference sequence). Trimming pared 5 bases from V and 0 bases from J, leaving 17 bases between. CDR3 length equals 18 residues. Here the CDR3 DNA reads TGTGCCAGCAGCCGCAGCCGGGGGAGGGGCTCCTATAATTCACCCCTCCACTTT. Translated: CASSRSRGRGSYNSPLHF.

The chain carries TRBV19 and TRBJ2-2, with D possibly TRBD1 on 7 matching bases. The germline V and J ends were trimmed by 7 bases and 7 bases, with 16 bases remaining between them. This CDR3 spans 14 amino acids. CDR1 is LNHDA, CDR2 SQIVND, per germline (reference sequence). CDR3 sequence (DNA): TGTGCCAGTACCTCCCAGGGGGGAGTCGGGGAGCTGTTTTTT. Translation gives CASTSQGGVGELFF.

DNA of the CDR3: TGTGCCAGCAGCCTCAACGCAGGGATGGTCACTGAAGCTTTCTTT. Its protein product is CASSLNAGMVTEAFF. The rearrangement uses TRBV7-3 and TRBJ1-1; D perhaps matches TRBD1 (5 bases). Germline CDR1 SGHTA, CDR2 FQGTGA. The CDR3 extends over 15 amino acids. Trimming took 5 bases from V and 4 from J, leaving 17 bases between them.

This chain joins TRBV5-6 and TRBJ2-3; tentatively, D is TRBD2 (6 bases). CDR3 size: 14 residues. Per germline, CDR1 SGHDT and CDR2 YYEEEE. V lost 2 bases to trimming and J lost 2 bases, with 9 bases between them. In DNA, the CDR3 is TGTGCCAGCAGCTTCGGGACTTCCACAGATACGCAGTATTTT. This translates into CASSFGTSTDTQYF.

The V gene is TRBV9, the J gene TRBJ2-7; D is perhaps TRBD1 (6 bases). The ends were cut back, 3 bases at V and 3 bases at J, with 13 bases in the middle. Germline values: CDR1 SGDLS, CDR2 YYNGEE. CDR3 length equals 14 residues. CDR3 sequence: CASSAVGQSYEQYF. In nucleotides, the CDR3 is TGTGCCAGCAGCGCCGTAGGACAGAGCTACGAGCAGTACTTC. Drawing the rest from reference TRBV9 and TRBJ2-7, the complete variable domain is DSGVTQTPKHLITATGQRVTLRCSPRSGDLSVYWYQQSLDQGLQFLIQYYNGEERAKGNILERFSAQQFPDLHSELNLSSLELGDSALYFCASSAVGQSYEQYFGPGTRLTVT.

As concerns this clone: Other DNA sequences in the same sample also yield this CDR3. The V and J genes are TRBV20-1 and TRBJ2-5, with TRBD2 matching 7 bases. J lost 3 bases, V lost 6 bases, and 1 base had no gene match. The CDR3 contains 11 residues. Germline loops: CDR1 DFQATT, CDR2 SNEGSKA (reference sequence). CDR3 coding DNA: TGCAGTGCCAGCGGGGAAGAGACCCAGTACTTC. This encodes CSASGEETQYF.

This sequence joins TRBV5-1 and TRBJ2-1; tentatively, D is TRBD2 (6 bases). Germline CDR1 SGHRS, CDR2 YFSETQ. The CDR3 is 13 amino acids. V lost 2 bases to trimming and J lost 7 bases, with 10 bases between them. CDR3 amino acids: CASSFWEANEQFF. The DNA for the CDR3 is TGCGCCAGCAGCTTTTGGGAGGCGAATGAGCAGTTCTTC.

This chain joins TRBV18 and TRBJ1-5, with TRBD1 as a possible D gene (5 bases). Germline lookup yields CDR1 KGHSH and CDR2 LQKENI. The CDR3 contains 16 residues. V lost 3 bases and J lost 2, with 14 bases in between. Here the CDR3 DNA reads TGTGCCAGCTCACCGTGGCAGGGTGAAGGCAATCAGCCCCAGCATTTT. Protein: CASSPWQGEGNQPQHF.

Regarding this clone: This specimen includes other DNA sequences encoding the same CDR3. CDR3 coding DNA: TGTGCCAGCTCACCCGACAGGGATGGCTACACCTTC. Its protein product is CASSPDRDGYTF. The V and J genes are TRBV18 and TRBJ1-2; the match to TRBD1 covers 7 bases. The V gene's germline CDR1 is KGHSH and CDR2 LQKENI. The V gene end was trimmed by 3 bases and the J gene end by 6 bases; junction bases not matched to a gene: 1. This CDR3 is 12 amino acids long.

This chain connects TRBV5-1 to TRBJ2-3; D call uncertain. V was pared by 0 bases and J by 2 bases, with 10 bases between. The CDR3 covers 15 residues. Germline assignment: CDR1 SGHRS and CDR2 YFSETQ. As DNA, the CDR3 is TGCGCCAGCAGCTTGGGGCAGGCGAACACAGATACGCAGTATTTT. This encodes CASSLGQANTDTQYF.